These T cell receptor beta chains were read from a single sample in a study of T cell clusters in autoimmune cytopenias. TCRdb reworked the multiplex PCR reads into one entry per CDR3 protein, no DNA. The sample totals some 6,600 distinct CDR3 sequences; its top ten clones hold 16%. The sequenced material came from peripheral blood. These receptors were collected from a human donor with an autoimmune cytopenia or autoimmune hepatitis (not recorded which). The CDR3 runs from the conserved cysteine through the conserved F or W. Clone sizes are given selectively: once, few, many, or a class where the clone is expanded.

size: medium-sized; V: TRBV30; J: TRBJ2-7; CDR3: CAWSVTGLGNEQYF
size: medium-sized; V: TRBV7-6; J: TRBJ2-5; CDR3: CASSLGTSGLGETQYF
size: NA; V: TRBV5-6; J: TRBJ2-5; CDR3: CASSLVVQPWTQYF
size: medium-sized; V: TRBV6-5; J: TRBJ2-1; CDR3: CASSGDGGRASNEQFF
size: NA; V: TRBV27; J: TRBJ2-5; CDR3: CASSWEGLPETQYF
size: NA; V: TRBV6-5; J: TRBJ2-3; CDR3: CASSDGDSSTDTQYF
size: medium-sized; V: TRBV29-1; J: TRBJ2-1; CDR3: CSVRYGNEQFF
size: medium-sized; V: TRBV19; J: TRBJ1-1; CDR3: CASSIGWGTEAFF
size: NA; V: TRBV18; J: TRBJ1-3; CDR3: CASSPVGPPSSGNTIYF
size: NA; V: TRBV5-4; J: TRBJ1-1; CDR3: CASSSAPNTEAFF
size: NA; V: TRBV12-3/TRBV12-4; J: TRBJ1-2; CDR3: CASSERAQGVNYGYTF
size: NA; V: TRBV6-6; J: TRBJ2-6; CDR3: CASSLGTGANVLTF
size: NA; V: TRBV6-5; J: TRBJ1-2; CDR3: CASSYSSGPLSYGYTF
size: medium-sized; V: TRBV29-1; J: TRBJ2-5; CDR3: CSVEPGQRGETQYF
size: medium-sized; V: TRBV29-1; J: TRBJ2-7; CDR3: CSVATGSNEQYF
size: NA; V: TRBV5-5; J: TRBJ2-7; CDR3: CASSSPGTLERQYF
size: NA; V: TRBV5-4; J: TRBJ1-6; CDR3: CASSRETANSPLHF
size: NA; V: TRBV15; J: TRBJ2-6; CDR3: CATSSGSDSGANVLTF
size: NA; V: TRBV27; J: TRBJ2-7; CDR3: CASRDVGGLPSSYEQYF
size: NA; V: TRBV6-5; J: TRBJ2-6; CDR3: CASSTSGANVLTF
size: NA; V: TRBV6-5; J: TRBJ1-1; CDR3: CASSSRGREAFF
size: NA; V: TRBV30; J: TRBJ2-5; CDR3: CAWSASGETQYF
size: NA; V: TRBV4-1; J: TRBJ2-7; CDR3: CASSQGGTTNYEQYF
size: large; V: TRBV29-1; J: TRBJ2-1; CDR3: CSVVPWTSSYNEQFF
size: NA; V: TRBV18; J: TRBJ1-5; CDR3: CASSQEIGTANPNQPQHF
size: medium-sized; V: TRBV29-1; J: TRBJ2-5; CDR3: CSAERAVGETQYF
size: NA; V: TRBV30; J: TRBJ2-3; CDR3: CAWNSLAGITDTQYF
size: NA; V: TRBV20-1; J: TRBJ2-1; CDR3: CSARPQAGEQFF
size: NA; V: TRBV27; J: TRBJ2-5; CDR3: CASRPTGVETQYF
size: NA; V: TRBV7-9; J: TRBJ2-1; CDR3: CASSLDSGRRNEQFF
size: NA; V: TRBV6-1; J: TRBJ1-5; CDR3: CASSEVRDQPQHF
size: NA; V: TRBV12-3/TRBV12-4; J: TRBJ1-1; CDR3: CASSPPGVAEAFF
size: medium-sized; V: TRBV12-3/TRBV12-4; J: TRBJ2-1; CDR3: CASSQGISYNEQFF
size: NA; V: TRBV19; J: TRBJ1-2; CDR3: CASSIPMVTSGVGYTF
size: NA; V: TRBV30; J: TRBJ1-4; CDR3: CAWSARTGGKLFF
size: NA; V: TRBV27; J: TRBJ1-2; CDR3: CASSLSPQGTPNYGYTF
size: NA; V: TRBV5-5; J: TRBJ2-7; CDR3: CASSFVAGSSYEQYF
size: NA; V: TRBV6-6; J: TRBJ1-6; CDR3: CASSYSRLNNSPLHF
size: NA; V: TRBV6-2/TRBV6-3; J: TRBJ2-3; CDR3: CASSYLWEESRSTDTQYF
size: medium-sized; V: TRBV6-5; J: TRBJ2-3; CDR3: CASSLAGGITDTQYF
size: medium-sized; V: TRBV27; J: TRBJ2-2; CDR3: CASSLGGTGELFF
size: NA; V: TRBV6-1; J: TRBJ2-7; CDR3: CATLLLHSYEQYF
size: NA; V: TRBV15; J: TRBJ2-1; CDR3: CATSRDRGYGSSYNEQFF
size: NA; V: TRBV6-6; J: TRBJ2-7; CDR3: CASSWRGGEQYF
size: NA; V: TRBV5-4; J: TRBJ2-3; CDR3: CASSLDLAGPDTQYF
size: NA; V: TRBV18; J: TRBJ2-1; CDR3: CASSPQILTSGRDNEQFF
size: medium-sized; V: TRBV19; J: TRBJ2-3; CDR3: CASRPGHRSTDTQYF
size: NA; V: TRBV6-5; J: TRBJ2-3; CDR3: CASSGVGDRTDTQYF
size: NA; V: TRBV19; J: TRBJ1-2; CDR3: CASSPSRDSNYGYTF
size: NA; V: TRBV6-1; J: TRBJ1-1; CDR3: CASRGRARSEAFF
size: NA; V: TRBV19; J: TRBJ1-4; CDR3: CASRSAPGLGREKLFF
size: NA; V: TRBV27; J: TRBJ2-1; CDR3: CASSARTGKGNEQFF
size: medium-sized; V: TRBV6-2/TRBV6-3; J: TRBJ2-3; CDR3: CASSYKDTQYF
size: NA; V: TRBV6-6; J: TRBJ1-4; CDR3: CATDGRDRGDEKLFF
size: medium-sized; V: TRBV29-1; J: TRBJ2-2; CDR3: CSARGPSGELFF
size: NA; V: TRBV6-1; J: TRBJ2-7; CDR3: CASSNRGLKTYEQYF
size: NA; V: TRBV5-1; J: TRBJ1-2; CDR3: CASSRTADGYTF
size: NA; V: TRBV6-5; J: TRBJ1-6; CDR3: CASSYSDRGRSPLHF
size: NA; V: TRBV5-1; J: TRBJ2-7; CDR3: CASSLGYEQYF
size: medium-sized; V: TRBV30; J: TRBJ2-2; CDR3: CAWSSPGLAGASNTGELFF